The 28 T cell receptor beta chains below come from one sample, sequenced in a study of cytomegalovirus exposure and HLA in healthy donors. This table comes from immunoSEQ multiplex PCR, and its TCRdb copy is limited to in-frame clones, with some not included. The profile covers approximately 110,000 clones, with 70% to 90% appearing a single time and around 4.1% taken by the ten largest. Sequencing input: PBMCs. The receptors were gathered from a woman aged 18-35 years in good health and CMV-seropositive.

The chain is built from TRBV5-6 and TRBJ2-7, with 8 bases identical to TRBD1. Per germline, CDR1 SGHDT and CDR2 YYEEEE. This CDR3 region has 18 residues. J lost 2 bases, V lost 4 bases, and 17 bases had no gene match. CDR3 loop: CASSPPGGQGMLPYEQYF. CDR3 bases: TGTGCCAGCAGCCCGCCGGGCGGACAGGGAATGCTGCCCTACGAGCAGTACTTC.

The rearrangement uses TRBV7-9 and TRBJ2-2, with 9 bases aligning to TRBD1. The CDR3 is made up of 14 amino acids. The junction had 5 bases not matched to a gene; V was cut back by 6 bases and J by 6 bases. Germline-derived CDR1 and CDR2 are SEHNR and FQNEAQ (reference sequence). CDR3 DNA sequence: TGTGCCAGCAGTTGGCGGACAGGGGCCGGGGAGCTGTTTTTT. It encodes CASSWRTGAGELFF.

This chain joins TRBV28 and TRBJ2-1; 7 nucleotides match TRBD1. The germline gives CDR1 MDHEN, CDR2 SYDVKM. The length of the CDR3 is 12 residues. The V and J ends lost 5 bases and 14 bases, in that order; junction bases with no gene match: 9. The CDR3 spells CASSTLLQGEFF. The CDR3 DNA sequence: TGTGCCAGCAGTACTCTCCTCCAGGGGGAGTTCTTC.

The CDR3: CAWSPKLGGQPDFNYGYTF. The CDR3 DNA follows: TGTGCCTGGAGTCCGAAATTAGGGGGACAGCCGGACTTTAACTATGGCTACACCTTC. The chain joins TRBV30 to TRBJ1-2; TRBD1 matches at 7 bases. CDR3 length equals 19 residues. Per germline, CDR1 GTSNPN and CDR2 SVGIG (reference sequence). The junction had 19 bases not matched to a gene; V was cut back by 2 bases and J by 1 base.

The chain employs TRBV6-5 and TRBJ1-2; 8 bases map to TRBD1. The ends lost 7 bases at V and 8 bases at J; junction bases unmatched: 9. Germline assignment: CDR1 MNHEY and CDR2 SVGAGI. The CDR3 has 13 amino acids. CDR3 in DNA: TGTGCCAGCACCGATCAGGGGGCAAGGGGCTACACCTTC. Translation gives CASTDQGARGYTF.

CDR3 region: CASRVGLATTGELFF. In nucleotides, the CDR3 is TGTGCCAGCAGGGTGGGGCTAGCGACCACCGGGGAGCTGTTTTTT. The chain is built from TRBV5-4 and TRBJ2-2; D is possibly TRBD2 (6 bases). Looked up from germline, CDR1 is SGHNT and CDR2 is YYREEE (reference sequence). V lost 5 bases to trimming and J lost 4 bases, with 15 bases between them. This CDR3 spans 15 amino acids.

The chain couples TRBV28 to TRBJ2-1, with 7 nucleotides matching TRBD1. V shed 8 bases and J 7 bases; nucleotides not matched to a gene: 8. The CDR3 is 13 residues long. Germline lookup yields CDR1 MDHEN and CDR2 SYDVKM. The CDR3 reads CASHRGTWNEQFF. The CDR3 DNA follows: TGTGCCAGCCACAGGGGTACTTGGAATGAGCAGTTCTTC.

The chain couples TRBV29-1 to TRBJ2-5; maybe TRBD2 (6 bases). The germline gives CDR1 SQVTM, CDR2 ANQGSEA. The V gene lost 6 bases and the J gene lost 7 bases, with 18 bases spanning the gap. The CDR3 covers 13 residues. The CDR3 DNA reads as TGCAGCGTCCGACCCCCGGGAGCGCCGACCCAGTACTTC. Encoded protein: CSVRPPGAPTQYF.

This clone has only one observation. This sequence joins TRBV5-1 and TRBJ2-7, with 7 bases identical to TRBD2. Germline-derived CDR1 and CDR2 are SGHRS and YFSETQ. The CDR3 has 15 amino acids. The ends lost 2 bases at V and 4 bases at J; junction bases unmatched: 9. The CDR3, as DNA: TGCGCCAGCAGCTTTTCCGGGACTAATATATACGAGCAGTACTTC. Translated, it gives CASSFSGTNIYEQYF.

J is TRBJ2-2 and V is TRBV9; 9 nucleotides match TRBD2. This CDR3 is built from 15 residues. V lost 4 bases, J lost 5 bases, and 6 bases stayed unmatched. CDR1 and CDR2 (germline): SGDLS, YYNGEE. The CDR3: CASSQSGGLTGELFF. In DNA, the CDR3 is TGTGCCAGCAGCCAGAGCGGGGGGCTAACCGGGGAGCTGTTTTTT.

The genes are TRBV5-4 and TRBJ2-5, with 14 bases aligning to TRBD2. CDR1 and CDR2 from the germline V gene are SGHNT and YYREEE (reference sequence). This CDR3 contains 16 residues. Trimming cost V 3 bases and J 4 bases; bases outside gene matches: 5. CDR3 sequence: CASSSGTSGSTETQYF. The DNA of the CDR3 is TGTGCCAGCAGCTCCGGGACTAGCGGGAGTACAGAGACCCAGTACTTC.

This sequence joins TRBV9 and TRBJ1-5; TRBD1 might be the D (5 bases). V was cut by 4 bases and J by 7 bases, with 15 bases left in between. CDR3 length: 14 amino acids. Germline V lookup: CDR1 SGDLS, CDR2 YYNGEE. The CDR3 DNA reads as TGTGCCAGCAGCATAGGCGACAGCGACCAGCCCCAGCATTTT. As protein: CASSIGDSDQPQHF.

The chain has TRBV5-4 and TRBJ2-4; tentative D call: TRBD1 (5 bases). The CDR3 is 13 residues long. V was pared by 0 bases and J by 5 bases, with 6 bases between. The germline V gene encodes CDR1 SGHNT and CDR2 YYREEE (reference sequence). CDR3 sequence: CASSLGGQNIQYF. The CDR3 region has the DNA TGTGCCAGCAGCTTGGGGGGCCAAAACATTCAGTACTTC.

The V call is TRBV19, the J call TRBJ1-1; unclear D gene. The CDR3 runs to 12 residues. In germline, CDR1 is LNHDA, CDR2 SQIVND (reference sequence). Trimming pared 8 bases from V and 1 base from J, leaving 8 bases between. In DNA form, the CDR3 reads TGTGCCAGTTACCGAGGGAACACTGAAGCTTTCTTT. It specifies CASYRGNTEAFF.

CDR3 loop: CASTTGGGREQYF. CDR3 coding DNA: TGTGCCAGCACCACCGGGGGAGGCCGCGAGCAGTACTTC. The rearrangement links TRBV25-1 to TRBJ2-7; weak D call: TRBD2 (6 bases). CDR3 length: 13 residues. CDR1 and CDR2 from the germline V gene are MGHDK and SYGVNS. V shed 7 bases and J shed 6 bases, with 16 bases lying between them.

The rearrangement links TRBV9 to TRBJ2-1, with 8 bases identical to TRBD2. Germline values: CDR1 SGDLS, CDR2 YYNGEE. V lost 3 bases, J lost 0 bases, and 5 bases stayed unmatched. The CDR3 contains 16 residues. The CDR3 DNA reads TGTGCCAGCAGCGGGACTAGCACACTCTCCTACAATGAGCAGTTCTTC. This encodes CASSGTSTLSYNEQFF.

The rearrangement links TRBV11-2 to TRBJ2-7, with 9 bases that match TRBD1. The CDR3 loop spans 15 amino acids. Germline CDR1 is SGHAT and CDR2 is FQNNGV. Trimming cost V 5 bases and J 0 bases; bases outside gene matches: 5. CDR3: CASSPGTGSSYEQYF. CDR3 sequence (DNA): TGTGCCAGCAGCCCAGGGACAGGGAGCTCCTACGAGCAGTACTTC.

The rearrangement uses TRBV9 and TRBJ2-3; D is perhaps TRBD1 (5 bases). The germline V and J ends were trimmed by 4 bases and 1 base, with 13 bases remaining between them. The CDR3 runs 15 residues. CDR1 is SGDLS, CDR2 YYNGEE, per germline. The CDR3 DNA sequence: TGTGCCAGCAGCCTCACAGGATTTGGCACAGATACGCAGTATTTT. Residues: CASSLTGFGTDTQYF.

V gene TRBV28 combines with J gene TRBJ2-3, with D possibly matching TRBD2 (5 bases). The CDR3 runs to 12 residues. V lost 6 bases to trimming and J lost 2 bases, with 6 bases between them. Germline CDR1 and CDR2: MDHEN and SYDVKM. In DNA form, the CDR3 reads TGTGCCAGCAGAGCGGACACAGATACGCAGTATTTT. The encoded protein is CASRADTDTQYF.

This clone was found a few times. The chain links TRBV4-1 to TRBJ1-5; D gene unclear. V shed 1 base and J shed 2 bases, with 9 bases lying between them. The CDR3 is 15 amino acids. Looked up from germline, CDR1 is MGHRA and CDR2 is YSYEKL. The CDR3 DNA is TGCGCCAGCAGCCAAGTGACTACGGGCAATCAGCCCCAGCATTTT. Its protein is CASSQVTTGNQPQHF.

The genes are TRBV5-6 and TRBJ1-1, with 7 bases matching TRBD1. V gave up 0 bases and J gave up 1 base; unmatched junction bases: 0. The V gene's germline CDR1 is SGHDT and CDR2 YYEEEE. The CDR3 extends over 14 amino acids. CDR3 sequence: CASSLDRGNTEAFF. The CDR3 nucleotides read TGTGCCAGCAGCTTGGACAGGGGGAACACTGAAGCTTTCTTT.

This clone was picked up a small number of times. The chain is built from TRBV15 and TRBJ1-6, with a weak D call TRBD1 (6 bases). The V and J ends lost 0 bases and 10 bases respectively, with 10 bases between them. This CDR3 comprises 14 residues. Per germline, CDR1 LNHNV and CDR2 YYDKDF (reference sequence). In nucleotides, the CDR3 is TGTGCCACCAGCAGAGATCCGACAGGATCACCCCTCCACTTT. Translated, it gives CATSRDPTGSPLHF.

The chain links TRBV7-2 to TRBJ2-7; TRBD2 aligns across 12 bases. The CDR3 has 14 residues. The germline gives CDR1 SGHTA, CDR2 FQGNSA. V was clipped by 3 bases and J by 4 bases; unmatched bases: 1. CDR3 protein: CASSLTSGGYEQYF. The CDR3, as DNA: TGTGCCAGCAGCTTGACTAGCGGGGGATACGAGCAGTACTTC.

The chain combines TRBV19 with TRBJ1-5; a possible D gene is TRBD1 (5 bases). Germline V gene sequence: CDR1 LNHDA, CDR2 SQIVND (reference sequence). Trimming shortened V by 5 bases and J by 2 bases, and 13 bases separated the two germline ends. This CDR3 contains 15 residues. The CDR3 loop is CASSLRGGGNQPQHF. The CDR3 region has the DNA TGTGCCAGTAGTCTACGCGGGGGGGGCAATCAGCCCCAGCATTTT.

The gene calls are TRBV11-3 and TRBJ2-2, with 7 bases fitting TRBD2. With V trimmed by 5 bases and J by 5 bases, 5 bases remained unmatched. Germline loops: CDR1 SGHNT, CDR2 YENEEA. This CDR3 spans 14 amino acids. This CDR3 is CASSPGRETGELFF. As DNA, the CDR3 is TGTGCCAGCAGCCCGGGGAGGGAGACCGGGGAGCTGTTTTTT.

V usage is TRBV27 and J usage is TRBJ2-2; TRBD2 matches 9 bases. The CDR3 is made up of 16 amino acids. The V gene's germline CDR1 is MNHEY and CDR2 SMNVEV (reference sequence). V lost 3 bases, J lost 3 bases, and 5 bases stayed unmatched. The CDR3 protein is CASSLLLAGDTGELFF. The CDR3 DNA follows: TGTGCCAGCAGTTTGTTACTAGCGGGTGACACCGGGGAGCTGTTTTTT.

The chain carries TRBV2 and TRBJ1-3; D is undetermined. The CDR3 is made up of 12 amino acids. Trimming shortened V by 7 bases and J by 3 bases, and 7 bases separated the two germline ends. Germline V gives CDR1 SNHLY, CDR2 FYNNEI. CDR3 DNA: TGTGCCAGCAATTCCATTGGAAACACCATATATTTT. This gives the protein CASNSIGNTIYF.

The rearrangement uses TRBV6-5 and TRBJ1-6, with D uncertain. CDR3 size: 13 residues. From germline, CDR1 is MNHEY and CDR2 SVGAGI. Deletions cut 0 bases from V and 8 bases from J, with 5 bases between. CDR3 DNA: TGTGCCAGCAGTTACTCCCAATATTCACCCCTCCACTTT. Its translation: CASSYSQYSPLHF.